This T cell receptor beta chain appears in the sequencing data of a study of T-cell reconstitution after alpha-beta-depleted transplantation in children. This clonotype was detected ten times or more. Unique molecular identifiers were used in preparing the TCRbeta library. TCRdb passed the PCR reads through MiXCR, listing each CDR3 protein once. The sample consists of some 200,000 distinct CDR3 sequences, more than 7.5% of them appearing once. The germline CDR1 and CDR2 sequences are SGHDT and YYEEEE. This CDR3 has 16 residues. V lost 4 bases and J lost 2, with 17 bases in between. The rearrangement uses TRBV5-6 and TRBJ2-3; D remains unclear. Here the sequenced sample was PBMCs from the stem cell graft donor, taken from the stem cell graft. The origin of this receptor is a human donor who donated a stem cell graft to a child with SCID. As DNA, the CDR3 is TGTGCCAGCAGCAAGATTTCGGACGCTCCCACAGATACGCAGTATTTT. The encoded protein is CASSKISDAPTDTQYF.